This entry describes one T cell receptor (beta chain). Its antigen is still unknown. The CDR3 runs to 13 residues. The V end was cut by 0 bases, the J end by 12 bases, with 12 bases between. Per the germline V gene, CDR1 is SGHTA and CDR2 is FQGNSA. The data were obtained in a study of T cells in Graves' hyperthyroidism and ophthalmopathy. Findings of the study overall: A model built on 13 V-J features separated ophthalmopathy from stable hyperthyroidism.

Absence of ophthalmopathy progression within 18 months defined stable Graves' hyperthyroidism. Patients were excluded because of uncontrolled infection, other autoimmune disease, pregnancy or lactation. From approximately 9.3 ml of fresh peripheral blood, PBMCs were isolated. There were TCR beta CDR3 regions amplified from RNA transcripts. The study used the HTBI primer set for a first-round RT-PCR of the TCR CDR3. TCRdb re-called the multiplex PCR reads through MiXCR, storing one row per CDR3 protein. The sample shows around 800,000 distinct CDR3 sequences, 38% of them seen only once. This receptor was identified in a man aged 18 to 30 with Graves' hyperthyroidism. The rearrangement joins TRBV7-2 to TRBJ1-3; D is unclear. Sequencing used blood. CDR3: CASSLAPRLDIYF. CDR3 in DNA: TGTGCCAGCAGCTTAGCCCCGCGACTAGACATATATTTT.